This entry lists 26 T cell receptor beta chains sequenced from one sample in a study of T cells in Graves' hyperthyroidism and ophthalmopathy. TCR beta CDR3 sequences were amplified from RNA transcripts. The primer set for the first-round RT-PCR of the TCR CDR3 was HTBI. TCRdb re-analysed the multiplex PCR reads in MiXCR, keeping a single row per CDR3 protein. The top ten clones hold around 50% of a sample with approximately 490,000 distinct CDR3 sequences, around a fifth of them seen once. Specimen: blood. These receptor sequences come from a woman aged 70-85 years with Graves' ophthalmopathy.

V is TRBV7-9 and J is TRBJ1-1; D uncertain. The CDR3 loop spans 14 amino acids. V lost 9 bases and J lost 1, with 15 bases in between. Germline V CDR1 and CDR2: SEHNR, FQNEAQ (reference sequence). The CDR3 protein is CASQVGQSNTEAFF. The DNA for the CDR3 is TGTGCCAGTCAGGTTGGGCAGTCGAACACTGAAGCTTTCTTT.

The rearrangement links TRBV18 to TRBJ1-1; a weak D match, TRBD1 (5 bases). Trimming shortened V by 1 base and J by 3 bases, and 12 bases separated the two germline ends. The CDR3 consists of 15 residues. CDR1 is KGHSH and CDR2 is LQKENI in the germline V gene. CDR3 sequence: CASSPQGQMDTEAFF. CDR3 in DNA: TGTGCCAGCTCACCACAGGGGCAAATGGACACTGAAGCTTTCTTT.

The chain employs TRBV28 and TRBJ1-4; D is uncertain. This CDR3 spans 15 amino acids. V shed 6 bases and J shed 4 bases, with 15 bases lying between them. The germline V gene has CDR1 MDHEN and CDR2 SYDVKM. CDR3 amino acids: CASSRPSDRNEKLFF. The CDR3 nucleotides read TGTGCCAGCAGCCGACCGTCAGACCGTAATGAAAAACTGTTTTTT. The whole variable domain, filled in from reference TRBV28 and TRBJ1-4, reads DVKVTQSSRYLVKRTGEKVFLECVQDMDHENMFWYRQDPGLGLRLIYFSYDVKMKEKGDIPEGYSVSREKKERFSLILESASTNQTSMYLCASSRPSDRNEKLFFGSGTQLSVL.

J is TRBJ1-1 and V is TRBV2; the match to TRBD1 covers 7 bases. The germline CDR1 and CDR2 sequences are SNHLY and FYNNEI. J was trimmed by 5 bases and V by 4 bases; bases with no gene match: 7. CDR3 length: 14 residues. The CDR3 coding sequence is TGTGCCAGCAGTGCCCGGACAGGTCTAACTGAAGCTTTCTTT. It encodes CASSARTGLTEAFF.

This clonotype was detected many times. V and J are TRBV28 and TRBJ1-1, with no clear D. Trimming stripped 3 bases from V and 8 bases from J, with 13 bases between. In germline, CDR1 is MDHEN, CDR2 SYDVKM. The CDR3 length is 13 residues. The CDR3 region is CASSLRRPAEAFF. DNA of the CDR3: TGTGCCAGCAGTTTGAGGCGTCCGGCCGAAGCTTTCTTT.

This clonotype was counted a few times. J is TRBJ2-4 and V is TRBV30; D remains ambiguous. Trimming cost V 4 bases and J 1 base, with 14 bases left between them. CDR1 is GTSNPN, CDR2 SVGIG, per germline (reference sequence). This CDR3 is built from 15 residues. CDR3 nucleotides: TGTGCCTGGACCCCAACCCCGACGGCCAAAAACATTCAGTACTTC. Its protein product is CAWTPTPTAKNIQYF.

The table lists this clonotype with many counts. J is TRBJ2-1 and V is TRBV20-1; tentative D call: TRBD1 (5 bases). The V gene lost 1 base and the J gene lost 0 bases, with 10 bases spanning the gap. CDR3 length: 15 amino acids. In germline, CDR1 is DFQATT, CDR2 SNEGSKA (reference sequence). The CDR3 bases are TGCAGTGCTAGAGGGGGCAGTCGCTCCTACAATGAGCAGTTCTTC. Protein: CSARGGSRSYNEQFF.

This clonotype was counted at least ten times. The chain has TRBV19 and TRBJ1-1; 9 positions match TRBD1. V lost 3 bases to trimming and J lost 4 bases; unmatched junction nucleotides: 6. Germline V gives CDR1 LNHDA, CDR2 SQIVND (reference sequence). The CDR3 runs to 15 residues. The CDR3 region is CASSIPGQGGTEAFF. CDR3 bases: TGTGCCAGTAGTATTCCGGGACAGGGTGGCACTGAAGCTTTCTTT.

V is TRBV28 and J is TRBJ2-3; 9 bases match TRBD2. CDR1 is MDHEN and CDR2 is SYDVKM in the germline V gene. V dropped 4 bases and J dropped 5; count of bases not matched to a gene: 7. The CDR3 has 15 amino acids. CDR3 in amino acids: CASSWAGGTGDTQYF. CDR3 DNA sequence: TGTGCCAGCAGTTGGGCGGGAGGGACTGGAGATACGCAGTATTTT.

This clonotype was observed at least ten times. V usage is TRBV7-2 and J usage is TRBJ2-6; D is possibly TRBD2 (5 bases). CDR1 SGHTA and CDR2 FQGNSA come from the germline V gene. Trimming shortened V by 7 bases and J by 0 bases, and 10 bases separated the two germline ends. There are 15 residues in the CDR3. CDR3 amino acids: CASTSMGSGANVLTF. DNA of the CDR3: TGTGCCAGCACTAGCATGGGCTCTGGGGCCAACGTCCTGACTTTC.

This clonotype has just a few counts. V usage is TRBV20-1 and J usage is TRBJ2-5, with a weak D call TRBD2 (5 bases). This CDR3 comprises 15 residues. V lost 3 bases to trimming and J lost 1 base, with 15 bases between them. Per germline, CDR1 DFQATT and CDR2 SNEGSKA (reference sequence). The CDR3 loop is CSARRGASSQETQYF. CDR3 bases: TGCAGTGCTAGGCGTGGTGCTAGCTCCCAAGAGACCCAGTACTTC.

J is TRBJ2-3 and V is TRBV19; 8 bases fit TRBD1. V lost 10 bases and J lost 6; bases outside the gene matches: 6. Germline-derived CDR1 and CDR2 are LNHDA and SQIVND (reference sequence). This CDR3 is 12 amino acids long. The CDR3 DNA reads TGTGCCACCTCGGACAGGGTGGATACGCAGTATTTT. Amino acids: CATSDRVDTQYF.

This clonotype was counted at least ten times. The chain recombines TRBV30 with TRBJ1-5, with D hard to call. Germline V lookup: CDR1 GTSNPN, CDR2 SVGIG (reference sequence). Trimming removed 0 bases at V and 5 bases at J, with 8 bases between. CDR3 length: 13 residues. The CDR3 sequence: CAWSVRGDQPQHF. CDR3 sequence (DNA): TGTGCCTGGAGTGTACGCGGGGATCAGCCCCAGCATTTT.

A few counts support this clonotype. The chain combines TRBV6-1 with TRBJ1-2; maybe TRBD1 (5 bases). Trimming took off 2 bases at V and 5 bases at J, with 12 bases between the two ends. There are 14 residues in the CDR3. Germline V lookup: CDR1 MNHNS, CDR2 SASEGT. The CDR3 loop is CASSEWAGTYGYTF. CDR3 nucleotides: TGTGCCAGCAGTGAATGGGCAGGGACGTATGGCTACACCTTC.

The chain has TRBV6-1 and TRBJ1-1; the D gene is possibly TRBD1 (5 bases). CDR1 is MNHNS, CDR2 SASEGT, per germline. Trimming took off 6 bases at V and 11 bases at J, with 25 bases between the two ends. The CDR3 covers 15 residues. CDR3 region: CASSQPLGRGGRAFF. The CDR3 DNA sequence: TGTGCCAGCAGCCAGCCGCTCGGACGGGGGGGGAGGGCTTTCTTT.

This clonotype was seen a single time. The gene calls are TRBV9 and TRBJ2-7; D remains ambiguous. The CDR3 covers 15 residues. With 4 bases removed from V and 4 bases from J, the gap between germline ends came to 18 bases. The germline V gene encodes CDR1 SGDLS and CDR2 YYNGEE. The CDR3 DNA is TGTGCCAGCAGCCCCGCGTCGTTCCTTACATACGAGCAGTACTTC. Amino acid sequence: CASSPASFLTYEQYF.

V usage is TRBV2 and J usage is TRBJ2-7, with 9 bases identical to TRBD1. The V gene end was trimmed by 4 bases and the J gene end by 4 bases; junction bases not matched to a gene: 11. This CDR3 comprises 16 residues. Germline assignment: CDR1 SNHLY and CDR2 FYNNEI. The CDR3 sequence is CASSGVTGGGDYEQYF. The CDR3 DNA sequence: TGTGCCAGCAGTGGAGTCACAGGGGGCGGGGATTACGAGCAGTACTTC.

This clonotype has ten or more counts. The CDR3 DNA sequence: TGTGCCAGCAGTAAGTCGAACACTGAAGCTTTCTTT. Protein sequence: CASSKSNTEAFF. The rearrangement uses TRBV6-1 and TRBJ1-1; no clear D gene. V lost 5 bases and J 1 base, leaving 5 bases between the germline ends. There are 12 residues in the CDR3. Germline assignment: CDR1 MNHNS and CDR2 SASEGT.

This clonotype was counted between two and nine times. The chain couples TRBV5-1 to TRBJ2-5; TRBD1 matches at 9 bases. Germline V CDR1 and CDR2: SGHRS, YFSETQ. The V gene end was trimmed by 2 bases and the J gene end by 4 bases; junction bases not matched to a gene: 3. The CDR3 contains 14 residues. Written as DNA, the CDR3 is TGCGCCAGCAGCTTAAACAGGGGGCGAGAGACCCAGTACTTC. Translated, it gives CASSLNRGRETQYF.

This clonotype came up many times. CDR3 sequence (DNA): TGTGCCAGCAGTTCCCGACAGGGCGGGCAGCCCCAGCATTTT. This encodes CASSSRQGGQPQHF. The V gene is TRBV6-1, the J gene TRBJ1-5, with TRBD1 identical over 7 bases. Germline V gene lookup returns CDR1 MNHNS and CDR2 SASEGT. V dropped 5 bases and J dropped 7; count of bases not matched to a gene: 8. The CDR3 has 14 residues.

Ten or more counts support this clonotype. V and J are TRBV6-1 and TRBJ1-1; D remains unclear. The CDR3 covers 14 residues. The V end lost 2 bases, the J end lost 4 bases, and 11 bases lay between the germline ends. The germline V gene has CDR1 MNHNS and CDR2 SASEGT. The CDR3 bases are TGTGCCAGCAGTGAACTAAGGGTTGGCACTGAAGCTTTCTTT. It is translated as CASSELRVGTEAFF.

This clonotype has more than one count but fewer than ten. The genes are TRBV20-1 and TRBJ2-1, with TRBD2 as a possible D gene (5 bases). This CDR3 is built from 14 residues. Trimming removed 4 bases at V and 7 bases at J, with 17 bases between. Germline V gene sequence: CDR1 DFQATT, CDR2 SNEGSKA (reference sequence). The CDR3 coding sequence is TGCAGTGCTACACTGGAGAGCACGGGGAATGAGCAGTTCTTC. Its protein is CSATLESTGNEQFF.

This clonotype has ten or more counts. V is TRBV7-9 and J is TRBJ2-7; D remains ambiguous. V gave up 6 bases and J gave up 3 bases, with 6 bases separating them. Germline V gene lookup returns CDR1 SEHNR and CDR2 FQNEAQ (reference sequence). The CDR3 consists of 11 residues. The CDR3 loop reads CASSRSYEQYF. The CDR3 DNA sequence: TGTGCCAGCAGTCGTAGCTACGAGCAGTACTTC.

This clonotype was picked up a small number of times. The chain combines TRBV6-1 with TRBJ2-1; D is uncertain. The CDR3 loop spans 11 amino acids. The germline V gene encodes CDR1 MNHNS and CDR2 SASEGT. Trimming shortened V by 7 bases and J by 4 bases, and 5 bases separated the two germline ends. CDR3 loop: CASMGYNEQFF. CDR3 coding DNA: TGTGCCAGCATGGGGTACAATGAGCAGTTCTTC.

This clonotype was seen a handful of times. V gene TRBV30 combines with J gene TRBJ2-7; D uncertain. With 1 base removed from V and 2 bases from J, the gap between germline ends came to 3 bases. The CDR3 consists of 11 residues. From germline, CDR1 is GTSNPN and CDR2 SVGIG (reference sequence). Written as DNA, the CDR3 is TGTGCCTGGAGTGCCCCCTACGAGCAGTACTTC. Encoded protein: CAWSAPYEQYF.

V usage is TRBV19 and J usage is TRBJ2-2; maybe TRBD1 (5 bases). The CDR3 loop spans 14 amino acids. Germline V gene lookup returns CDR1 LNHDA and CDR2 SQIVND (reference sequence). Trimming removed 5 bases at V and 10 bases at J, with 17 bases between. The CDR3 region has the DNA TGTGCCAGTAGTGCTCGACAGACCCCCGAGGAGCTGTTTTTT. Amino acids: CASSARQTPEELFF.